This T cell receptor (beta chain) was identified during a study of glioma-infiltrating T cells after dendritic cell vaccination. Background on the study: Autologous tumor lysate was loaded overnight onto monocyte-derived dendritic cells grown less than 8 days with IL-4 and GM-CSF. Dendritic cell vaccine was injected intradermally three times, biweekly.

Primers: 60 V beta forward and 13 J beta reverse. The table came from immunoSEQ multiplex PCR; TCRdb's copy has only in-frame clones and leaves some out. In the table there are roughly 100,000 clones, more than 75% of which are singletons. This clone was counted only a few times. Blood PBMC samples: pre-vaccination, two weeks post third vaccination, and at tumor progression. This CDR3 spans 14 amino acids. V lost 6 bases and J 4 bases, leaving 12 bases between the germline ends. Germline lookup yields CDR1 SNHLY and CDR2 FYNNEI. This TCR derives from a human donor with glioblastoma. The V gene is TRBV2, the J gene TRBJ1-4, with D perhaps matching TRBD1 (6 bases). The sequenced sample was blood, obtained before dendritic cell vaccination. CDR3 residues: CASSGQNFNEKLFF. The CDR3 nucleotides are TGTGCCAGCAGCGGACAGAACTTTAATGAAAAACTGTTTTTT.